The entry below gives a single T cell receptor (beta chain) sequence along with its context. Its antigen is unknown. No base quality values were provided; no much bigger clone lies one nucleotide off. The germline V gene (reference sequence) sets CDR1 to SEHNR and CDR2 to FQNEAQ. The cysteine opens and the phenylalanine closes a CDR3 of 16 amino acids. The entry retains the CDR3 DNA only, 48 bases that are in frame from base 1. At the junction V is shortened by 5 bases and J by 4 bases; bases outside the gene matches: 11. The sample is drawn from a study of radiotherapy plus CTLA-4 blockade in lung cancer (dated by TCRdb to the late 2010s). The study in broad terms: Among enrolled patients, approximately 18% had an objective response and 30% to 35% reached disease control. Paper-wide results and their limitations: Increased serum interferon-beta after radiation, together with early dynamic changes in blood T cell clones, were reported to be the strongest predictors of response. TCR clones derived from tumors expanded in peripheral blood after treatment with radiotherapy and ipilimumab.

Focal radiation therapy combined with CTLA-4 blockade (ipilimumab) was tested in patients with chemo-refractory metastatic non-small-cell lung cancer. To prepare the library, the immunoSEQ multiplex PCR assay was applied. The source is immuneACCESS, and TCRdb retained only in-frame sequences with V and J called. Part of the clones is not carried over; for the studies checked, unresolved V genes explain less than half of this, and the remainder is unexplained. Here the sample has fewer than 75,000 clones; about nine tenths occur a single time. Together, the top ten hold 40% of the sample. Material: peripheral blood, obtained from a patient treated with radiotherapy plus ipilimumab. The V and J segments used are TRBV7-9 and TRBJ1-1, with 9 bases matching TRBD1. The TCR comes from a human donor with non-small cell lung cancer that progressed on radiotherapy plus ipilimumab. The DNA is TGTGCCAGCAGCCGGACAGGGGTGGTTCAATTCACTGAAGCTTTCTTT. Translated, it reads CASSRTGVVQFTEAFF.